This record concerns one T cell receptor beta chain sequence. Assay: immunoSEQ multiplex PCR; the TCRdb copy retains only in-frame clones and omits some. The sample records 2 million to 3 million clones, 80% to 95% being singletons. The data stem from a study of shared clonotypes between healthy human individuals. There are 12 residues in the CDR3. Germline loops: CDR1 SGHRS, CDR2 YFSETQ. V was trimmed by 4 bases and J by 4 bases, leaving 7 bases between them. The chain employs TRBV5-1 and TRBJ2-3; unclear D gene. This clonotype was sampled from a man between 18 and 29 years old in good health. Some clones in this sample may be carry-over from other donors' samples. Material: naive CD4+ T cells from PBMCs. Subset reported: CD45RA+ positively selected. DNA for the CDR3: TGCGCCAGCAGCATCAGCGCAGATACGCAGTATTTT. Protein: CASSISADTQYF.